These 12 T cell receptor beta chains came from one sample sequenced in a study of response to subunit inactivated influenza vaccine. MiXCR, applied by TCRdb to the RT-PCR reads, yields one record per CDR3 protein. The sample holds a few hundred thousand distinct CDR3 sequences, approximately 11% seen once. The starting material was PBMCs from blood, obtained more than 35 days after vaccination. These receptors were collected from a man aged 50 to 59 who received an inactivated influenza vaccine.

In this sample, this clonotype turned up many times. The genes are TRBV5-6 and TRBJ2-2; D ambiguous. CDR3 size: 15 residues. Germline-derived CDR1 and CDR2 are SGHDT and YYEEEE. V lost 6 bases to trimming and J lost 1 base, with 13 bases between them. CDR3 region: CASTRAAGNTGELFF. In DNA form, the CDR3 reads TGTGCCAGCACCCGTGCCGCCGGGAACACCGGGGAGCTGTTTTTT.

The table lists this clonotype with many counts. This rearrangement joins TRBV12-3 or TRBV12-4 to TRBJ2-2; D not certain. Trimming took off 4 bases at V and 0 bases at J, with 9 bases between the two ends. This CDR3 comprises 15 residues. The CDR3 DNA reads TGTGCCAGCAGTTATCACGGCGCGAACACCGGGGAGCTGTTTTTT. It encodes CASSYHGANTGELFF.

This clonotype occurred a few times. The CDR3 DNA reads as TGCAGTGCTAGGTCAGGGTCGGGGAATTCACCCCTCCACTTT. This translates into CSARSGSGNSPLHF. This chain uses TRBV20-1 with TRBJ1-6; D might be TRBD1 (5 bases). The V end was cut by 3 bases, the J end by 7 bases, with 13 bases between. This CDR3 is 14 amino acids long. In germline, CDR1 is DFQATT, CDR2 SNEGSKA (reference sequence).

There are a few counts of this clonotype. This chain uses TRBV20-1 with TRBJ1-1; tentative D call: TRBD1 (6 bases). The germline V and J ends were trimmed by 0 bases and 3 bases, with 14 bases remaining between them. CDR1 is DFQATT, CDR2 SNEGSKA, per germline (reference sequence). This CDR3 has 15 residues. The DNA for the CDR3 is TGCAGTGCTAGAGATCCCAGGGGAGCAGACACTGAAGCTTTCTTT. It codes for CSARDPRGADTEAFF.

This clonotype is judged medium-sized (0.01 to 0.1%). The chain links TRBV29-1 to TRBJ2-3, with D uncertain. CDR3 size: 15 residues. In germline, CDR1 is SQVTM, CDR2 ANQGSEA. The V and J ends lost 6 bases and 4 bases respectively, with 20 bases between them. CDR3 in amino acids: CSVEQGFDTPDTQYF. CDR3 coding DNA: TGCAGCGTAGAGCAAGGGTTTGACACCCCAGATACGCAGTATTTT.

Remarks on this clonotype: A much larger clone sits a single nucleotide away, making a read error possible. The chain carries TRBV20-1 and TRBJ2-3, with 9 bases aligning to TRBD2. The CDR3 is made up of 15 amino acids. CDR1 is DFQATT and CDR2 is SNEGSKA in the germline V gene (reference sequence). In nucleotides, the CDR3 is TGCAGTGCTAGACCCGGGCTAGCGGGGACAGATACGAAGTATTTT. Its translation is CSARPGLAGTDTKYF.

This clonotype turned up a few times. The chain recombines TRBV7-9 with TRBJ2-7; TRBD1 aligns across 9 bases. CDR1 is SEHNR and CDR2 is FQNEAQ in the germline V gene (reference sequence). The CDR3 is made up of 15 amino acids. After removal of 5 bases from V and 4 bases from J, the junction contained 9 bases not matched to a gene. The CDR3: CASSPRTGEAYEQYF. The DNA for the CDR3 is TGTGCCAGCAGCCCGCGGACAGGGGAGGCGTACGAGCAGTACTTC. Full variable domain (missing parts from reference TRBV7-9 and TRBJ2-7): DTGVSQNPRHKITKRGQNVTFRCDPISEHNRLYWYRQTLGQGPEFLTYFQNEAQLEKSRLLSDRFSAERPKGSFSTLEIQRTEQGDSAMYLCASSPRTGEAYEQYFGPGTRLTVT.

The CDR3 coding sequence is TGCGCCAGCAGCCAAGTGGGGATACTGGAGTACAATGAGCAGTTCTTC. This translates into CASSQVGILEYNEQFF. This chain uses TRBV4-1 with TRBJ2-1, with D unclear. The germline CDR1 and CDR2 sequences are MGHRA and YSYEKL. There are 16 residues in the CDR3. The V and J ends lost 1 base and 4 bases respectively, with 14 bases between them.

This clonotype was found a few times. V usage is TRBV7-8 and J usage is TRBJ2-1; 10 nucleotides line up with TRBD2. This CDR3 spans 16 amino acids. Germline V gene sequence: CDR1 SGHVS, CDR2 FQNEAQ. V shed 4 bases and J 0 bases; nucleotides not matched to a gene: 3. The CDR3 nucleotides read TGTGCCAGCAGCTCTAGCGGGAGAGGCTCCTACAATGAGCAGTTCTTC. Translated: CASSSSGRGSYNEQFF.

This clonotype was recorded at least ten times. The chain has TRBV6-5 and TRBJ1-1; no definite D call. The CDR3 contains 12 residues. With 6 bases removed from V and 5 bases from J, the gap between germline ends came to 10 bases. The V gene's germline CDR1 is MNHEY and CDR2 SVGAGI. In nucleotides, the CDR3 is TGTGCCAGCAGATCGGACCGGACTGAAGCTTTCTTT. It codes for CASRSDRTEAFF.

This clonotype was observed at least ten times. The chain uses TRBV12-3 or TRBV12-4 and TRBJ2-4, with D maybe TRBD2 (6 bases). The CDR3 length is 12 residues. Trimming removed 6 bases from V and 8 bases from J, with 11 bases in between. Here the CDR3 DNA reads TGTGCCAGCAGCCCAGGGAGGTACATTCAGTACTTC. It encodes CASSPGRYIQYF.

This clonotype came up many times. The gene calls are TRBV2 and TRBJ2-7; 7 bases are shared with TRBD1. J was trimmed by 2 bases and V by 4 bases; bases with no gene match: 11. CDR3 size: 16 residues. The germline V gene encodes CDR1 SNHLY and CDR2 FYNNEI. In DNA form, the CDR3 reads TGTGCCAGCAGTGGACCCGGGACAGTACCCCCCTACGAGCAGTACTTC. As protein: CASSGPGTVPPYEQYF.